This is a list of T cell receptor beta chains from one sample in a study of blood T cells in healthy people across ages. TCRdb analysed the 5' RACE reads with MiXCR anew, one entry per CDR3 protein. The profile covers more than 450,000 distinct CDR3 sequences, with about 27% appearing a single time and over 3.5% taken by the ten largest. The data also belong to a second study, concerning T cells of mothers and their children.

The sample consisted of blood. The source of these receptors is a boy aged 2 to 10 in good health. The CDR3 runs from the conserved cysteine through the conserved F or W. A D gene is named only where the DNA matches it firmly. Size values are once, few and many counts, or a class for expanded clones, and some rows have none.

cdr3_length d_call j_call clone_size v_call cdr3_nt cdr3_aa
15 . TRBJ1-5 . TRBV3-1 TGTGCCAGCAGCCAAGATCTGAATAGCAATCAGCCCCAGCATTTT CASSQDLNSNQPQHF
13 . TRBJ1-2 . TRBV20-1 TGCAGTGCTAGAGTGGAGGGGACCTATGGCTACACCTTC CSARVEGTYGYTF
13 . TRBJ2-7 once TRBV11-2 TGTGCCAGCAGCTTCGACTTAGGGGACGAGCAGTACTTC CASSFDLGDEQYF
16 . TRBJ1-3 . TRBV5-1 TGCGCCAGCAGCCTCCCGGAGTCGTACTCTGGAAACACCATATATTTT CASSLPESYSGNTIYF
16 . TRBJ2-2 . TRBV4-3 TGCGCCAGCAGCCCTGGTGGGAGCGCGAACACCGGGGAGCTGTTTTTT CASSPGGSANTGELFF
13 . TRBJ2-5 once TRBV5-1 TGCGCCAGCAGCTCAACCAAACGTGAGACCCAGTACTTC CASSSTKRETQYF
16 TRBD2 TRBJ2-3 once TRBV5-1 TGCGCCAGCAGCAAGGGACGGGGGGGCGGCCCAGATACGCAGTATTTT CASSKGRGGGPDTQYF
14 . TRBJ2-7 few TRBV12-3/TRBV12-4 TGTGCCAGCAGTGCCCGGGACGGTTACTACGAGCAGTACTTC CASSARDGYYEQYF
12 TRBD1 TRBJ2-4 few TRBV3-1 TGTGCCAGCAGCCCGAGACAGGGTGCTCCGTACTTC CASSPRQGAPYF
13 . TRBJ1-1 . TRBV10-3 TGTGCCATCAGTGGCCTGGACAACACTGAAGCTTTCTTT CAISGLDNTEAFF
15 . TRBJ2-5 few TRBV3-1 TGTGCCAGCAGCCAAGACCAAGGCGTCCAAGAGACCCAGTACTTC CASSQDQGVQETQYF
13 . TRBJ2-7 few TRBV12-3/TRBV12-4 TGTGCCAGCAGTTTAGAGGCCCTACACGAGCAGTACTTC CASSLEALHEQYF
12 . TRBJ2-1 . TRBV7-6 TGTGCCAGCAGCTTACTCGCCGATGAGCAGTTCTTC CASSLLADEQFF
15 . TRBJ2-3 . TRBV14 TGTGCCAGCAGCCAAGATCCGAGGGGAACAGATACGCAGTATTTT CASSQDPRGTDTQYF
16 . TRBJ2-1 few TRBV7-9 TGTGCCAGCAGCTTAAGGCGGGAAAGCTCCTACAATGAGCAGTTCTTC CASSLRRESSYNEQFF
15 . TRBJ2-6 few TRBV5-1 TGCGCCAGCAGCTTAGCTGATTCTGGGGCCAACGTCCTGACTTTC CASSLADSGANVLTF
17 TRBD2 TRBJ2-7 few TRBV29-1 TGCAGCGTCCGGGCGGGGCTTAGCGGGCTTTTCTCCTACGAGCAGTACTTC CSVRAGLSGLFSYEQYF
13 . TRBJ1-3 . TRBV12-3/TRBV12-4 TGTGCCAGCAGTTTAGCGGGCGGGTACACCATATATTTT CASSLAGGYTIYF